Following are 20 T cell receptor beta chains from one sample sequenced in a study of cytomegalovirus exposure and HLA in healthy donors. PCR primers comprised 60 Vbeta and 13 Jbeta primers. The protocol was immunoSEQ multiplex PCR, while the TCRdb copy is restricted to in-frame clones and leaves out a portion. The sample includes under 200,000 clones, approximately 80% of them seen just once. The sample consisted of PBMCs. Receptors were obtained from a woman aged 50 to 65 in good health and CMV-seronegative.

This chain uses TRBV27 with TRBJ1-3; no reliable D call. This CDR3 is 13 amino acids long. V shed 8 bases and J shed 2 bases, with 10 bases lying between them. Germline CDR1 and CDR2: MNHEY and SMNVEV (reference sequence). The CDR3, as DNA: TGTGCCAGCTGGAGGGCGGCTGGAAACACCATATATTTT. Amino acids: CASWRAAGNTIYF.

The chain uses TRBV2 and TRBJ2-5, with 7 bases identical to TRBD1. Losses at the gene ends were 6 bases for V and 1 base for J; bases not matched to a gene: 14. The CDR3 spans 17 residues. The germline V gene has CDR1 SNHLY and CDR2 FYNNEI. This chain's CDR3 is CASRALLPRGSQETQYF. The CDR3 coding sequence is TGTGCCAGCAGAGCCCTCCTCCCCAGGGGGTCCCAAGAGACCCAGTACTTC.

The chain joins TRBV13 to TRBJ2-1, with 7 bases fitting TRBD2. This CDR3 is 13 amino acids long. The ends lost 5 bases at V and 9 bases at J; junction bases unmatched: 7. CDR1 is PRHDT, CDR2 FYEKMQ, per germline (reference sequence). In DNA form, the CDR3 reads TGTGCCAGCAGCCAGACTAGCCTCGGTGAGCAGTTCTTC. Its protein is CASSQTSLGEQFF.

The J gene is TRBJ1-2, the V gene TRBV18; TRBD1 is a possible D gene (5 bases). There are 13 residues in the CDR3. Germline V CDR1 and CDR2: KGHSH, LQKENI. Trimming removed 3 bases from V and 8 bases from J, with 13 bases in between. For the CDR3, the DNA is TGTGCCAGCTCACCTACGGGGGACGGGGGCTACACCTTC. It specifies CASSPTGDGGYTF.

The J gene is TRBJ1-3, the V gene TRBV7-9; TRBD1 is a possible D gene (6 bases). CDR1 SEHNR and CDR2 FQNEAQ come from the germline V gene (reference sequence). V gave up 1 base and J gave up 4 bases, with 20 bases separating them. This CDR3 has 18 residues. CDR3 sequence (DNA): TGTGCCAGCAGCTTAGTAAGGGCAGGGGCGAAAAAAGGAAACACCATATATTTT. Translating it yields CASSLVRAGAKKGNTIYF.

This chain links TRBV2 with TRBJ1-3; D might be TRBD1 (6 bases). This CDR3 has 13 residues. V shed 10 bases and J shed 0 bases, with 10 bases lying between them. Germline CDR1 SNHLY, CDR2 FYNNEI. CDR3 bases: TGTGCCACACAGGGCGTCTCTGGAAACACCATATATTTT. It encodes CATQGVSGNTIYF.

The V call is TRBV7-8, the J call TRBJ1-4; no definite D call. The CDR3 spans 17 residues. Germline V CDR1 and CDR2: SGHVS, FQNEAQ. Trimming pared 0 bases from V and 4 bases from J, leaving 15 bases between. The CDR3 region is CASSLARGVPSNEKLFF. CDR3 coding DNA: TGTGCCAGCAGCTTAGCGCGTGGTGTACCGAGTAATGAAAAACTGTTTTTT.

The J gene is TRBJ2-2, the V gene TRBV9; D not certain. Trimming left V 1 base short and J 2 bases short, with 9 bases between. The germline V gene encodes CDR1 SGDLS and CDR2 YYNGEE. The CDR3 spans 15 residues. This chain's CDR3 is CASSVHNVNTGELFF. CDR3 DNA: TGTGCCAGCAGCGTACACAACGTCAACACCGGGGAGCTGTTTTTT.

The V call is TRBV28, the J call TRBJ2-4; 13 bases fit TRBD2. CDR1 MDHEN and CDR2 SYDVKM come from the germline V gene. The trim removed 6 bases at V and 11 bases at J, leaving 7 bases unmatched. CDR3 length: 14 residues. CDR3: CASRPGLAGWVQYF. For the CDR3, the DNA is TGTGCCAGCAGACCGGGACTAGCGGGATGGGTTCAGTACTTC. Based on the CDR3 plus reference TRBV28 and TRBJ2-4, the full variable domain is DVKVTQSSRYLVKRTGEKVFLECVQDMDHENMFWYRQDPGLGLRLIYFSYDVKMKEKGDIPEGYSVSREKKERFSLILESASTNQTSMYLCASRPGLAGWVQYFGAGTRLSVL.

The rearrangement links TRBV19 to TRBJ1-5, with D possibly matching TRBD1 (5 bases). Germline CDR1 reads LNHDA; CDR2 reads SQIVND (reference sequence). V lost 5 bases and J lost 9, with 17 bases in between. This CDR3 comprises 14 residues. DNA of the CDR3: TGTGCCAGTAGTCGGGACTCCAAGGTGTGGCCCCAGCATTTT. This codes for CASSRDSKVWPQHF.

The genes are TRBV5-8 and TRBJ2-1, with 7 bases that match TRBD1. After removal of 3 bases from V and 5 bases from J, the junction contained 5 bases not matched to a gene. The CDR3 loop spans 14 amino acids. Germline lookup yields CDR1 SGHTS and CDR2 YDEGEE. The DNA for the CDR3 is TGTGCCAGCAGCTACAGGGGTCCAGACAATGAGCAGTTCTTC. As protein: CASSYRGPDNEQFF.

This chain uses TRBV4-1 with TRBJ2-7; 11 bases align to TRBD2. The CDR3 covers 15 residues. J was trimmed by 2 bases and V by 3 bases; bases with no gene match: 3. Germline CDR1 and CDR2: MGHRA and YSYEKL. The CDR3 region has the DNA TGCGCCAGCAGCCACGAGACTAGCGGGGCCTACGAGCAGTACTTC. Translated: CASSHETSGAYEQYF.

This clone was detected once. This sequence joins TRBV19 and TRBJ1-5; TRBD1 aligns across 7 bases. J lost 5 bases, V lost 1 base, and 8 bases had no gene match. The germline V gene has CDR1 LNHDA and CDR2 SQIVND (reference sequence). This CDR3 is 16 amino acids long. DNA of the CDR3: TGTGCCAGTAGTATAGTCGAGGGTAGGGGGCATCAGCCCCAGCATTTT. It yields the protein CASSIVEGRGHQPQHF.

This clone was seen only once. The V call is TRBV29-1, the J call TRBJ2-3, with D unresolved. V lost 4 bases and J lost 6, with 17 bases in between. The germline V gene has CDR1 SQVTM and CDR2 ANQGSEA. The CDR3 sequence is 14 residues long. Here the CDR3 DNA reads TGCAGCGTTGGATATGACCCCGTCGGGGATACGCAGTATTTT. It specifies CSVGYDPVGDTQYF.

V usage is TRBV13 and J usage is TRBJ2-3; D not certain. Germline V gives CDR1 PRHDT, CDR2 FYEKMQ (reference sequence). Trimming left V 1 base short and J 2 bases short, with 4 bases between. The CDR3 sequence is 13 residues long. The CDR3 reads CASSLDSTDTQYF. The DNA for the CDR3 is TGTGCCAGCAGCTTAGACTCCACAGATACGCAGTATTTT.

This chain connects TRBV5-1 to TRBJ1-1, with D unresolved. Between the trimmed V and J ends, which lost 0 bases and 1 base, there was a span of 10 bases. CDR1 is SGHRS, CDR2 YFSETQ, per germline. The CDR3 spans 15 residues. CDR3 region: CASSLVGYRNTEAFF. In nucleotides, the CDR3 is TGCGCCAGCAGCTTGGTAGGTTACAGGAACACTGAAGCTTTCTTT.

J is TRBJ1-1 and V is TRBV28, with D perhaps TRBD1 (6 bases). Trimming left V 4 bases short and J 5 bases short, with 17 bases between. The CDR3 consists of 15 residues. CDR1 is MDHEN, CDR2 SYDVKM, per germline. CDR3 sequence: CASSSPGGWQTEAFF. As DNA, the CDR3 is TGTGCCAGCAGTTCCCCGGGGGGCTGGCAGACTGAAGCTTTCTTT.

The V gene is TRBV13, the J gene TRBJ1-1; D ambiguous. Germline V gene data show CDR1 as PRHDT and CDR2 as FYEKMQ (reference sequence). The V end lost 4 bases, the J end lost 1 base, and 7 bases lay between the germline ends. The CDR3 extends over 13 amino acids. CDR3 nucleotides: TGTGCCAGCAGCTCCGTTAGGAACACTGAAGCTTTCTTT. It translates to CASSSVRNTEAFF.

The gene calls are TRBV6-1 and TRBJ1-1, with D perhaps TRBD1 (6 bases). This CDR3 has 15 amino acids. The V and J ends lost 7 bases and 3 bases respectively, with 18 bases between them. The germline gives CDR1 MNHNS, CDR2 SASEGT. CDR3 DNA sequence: TGTGCCAGCAAAAGGTTGACAGGCTCTTACACTGAAGCTTTCTTT. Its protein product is CASKRLTGSYTEAFF.

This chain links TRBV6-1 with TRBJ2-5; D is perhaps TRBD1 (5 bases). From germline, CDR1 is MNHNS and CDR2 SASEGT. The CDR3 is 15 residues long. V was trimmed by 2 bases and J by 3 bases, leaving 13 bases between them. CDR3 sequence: CASSELRIGEETQYF. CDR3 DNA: TGTGCCAGCAGTGAACTTAGGATAGGGGAAGAGACCCAGTACTTC.